Following are 30 T cell receptor beta chains from one sample sequenced in a study of CD4 T cells in relation to SARS-CoV-2 and coronaviruses. CD4+ T cells from unexposed donors were obtained before the COVID-19 pandemic (2011-2018). Method: immunoSEQ multiplex PCR; TCRdb's copy keeps in-frame clones and lacks some. The sample carries about 68,000 clones, just over 90% recorded once. The sequencing input was naive CD4+ T cells from PBMCs. This sample's subset: naive CD4+ T cells isolated by negative enrichment. These receptors came from a human donor in good health.

The J gene is TRBJ2-1, the V gene TRBV11-2; 9 positions agree with TRBD1. Germline V gene lookup returns CDR1 SGHAT and CDR2 FQNNGV. This CDR3 contains 18 residues. Trimming took 4 bases from V and 7 from J; bases not matched to a gene: 17. Here the CDR3 DNA reads TGTGCCAGCAGCTCCTATGCGGGACAGGGTGTTATAGGGAATGAGCAGTTCTTC. Its translation is CASSSYAGQGVIGNEQFF.

The V call is TRBV19, the J call TRBJ2-1, with 7 bases matching TRBD1. In germline, CDR1 is LNHDA, CDR2 SQIVND (reference sequence). The CDR3 length is 15 residues. Germline trimming cut 7 bases from V and 8 bases from J; bases unmatched to any gene: 14. The CDR3 DNA follows: TGTGCCAGTAAGCGCAGGACTCTTCAGGGGGATGAGCAGTTCTTC. Translating it yields CASKRRTLQGDEQFF.

A single count supports this clone. The rearrangement uses TRBV28 and TRBJ2-5, with TRBD1 matching 9 bases. V shed 9 bases and J 5 bases; nucleotides not matched to a gene: 7. CDR3 length: 13 residues. Germline V gives CDR1 MDHEN, CDR2 SYDVKM. CDR3 protein: CARLLTGGETQYF. DNA of the CDR3: TGTGCCAGGTTGCTGACAGGGGGGGAGACCCAGTACTTC.

The gene calls are TRBV7-2 and TRBJ1-5; TRBD1 is a possible D gene (5 bases). Germline CDR1 reads SGHTA; CDR2 reads FQGNSA. The CDR3 length is 13 residues. V gave up 2 bases and J gave up 8 bases, with 10 bases separating them. CDR3 sequence reads: CASSLMEGEPQHF. In nucleotides, the CDR3 is TGTGCCAGCAGCTTAATGGAAGGGGAGCCCCAGCATTTT. The full variable domain, completed using reference TRBV7-2 and TRBJ1-5, is GAGVSQSPSNKVTEKGKDVELRCDPISGHTALYWYRQSLGQGLEFLIYFQGNSAPDKSGLPSDRFSAERTGGSVSTLTIQRTQQEDSAVYLCASSLMEGEPQHFGDGTRLSIL.

The rearrangement joins TRBV18 to TRBJ2-7; 15 nucleotides align to TRBD2. Germline V gives CDR1 KGHSH, CDR2 LQKENI. The CDR3 contains 16 residues. The V segment lost 4 bases and the J segment 6 bases; nucleotides outside the gene matches: 7. CDR3 sequence: CASSLPGLAGGGEQYF. For the CDR3, the DNA is TGTGCCAGCTCACTCCCGGGACTAGCGGGAGGCGGCGAGCAGTACTTC. Based on the CDR3 plus reference TRBV18 and TRBJ2-7, the full variable domain is NAGVMQNPRHLVRRRGQEARLRCSPMKGHSHVYWYRQLPEEGLKFMVYLQKENIIDESGMPKERFSAEFPKEGPSILRIQQVVRGDSAAYFCASSLPGLAGGGEQYFGPGTRLTVT.

V is TRBV6-6 and J is TRBJ1-4; TRBD1 is a possible D gene (6 bases). CDR3 length equals 15 residues. From germline, CDR1 is MNHNY and CDR2 SVGAGI (reference sequence). V was trimmed by 4 bases and J by 4 bases, leaving 13 bases between them. The CDR3 nucleotides read TGTGCCAGCAGTTTACTCACAGGGAATAATGAAAAACTGTTTTTT. Amino acid sequence: CASSLLTGNNEKLFF.

V usage is TRBV28 and J usage is TRBJ2-3; D is unclear. The germline CDR1 and CDR2 sequences are MDHEN and SYDVKM. The germline V and J ends were trimmed by 1 base and 1 base, with 12 bases remaining between them. The CDR3 is 16 amino acids. CDR3 DNA sequence: TGTGCCAGCAGTTTATTCGGATCCTCTCGCACAGATACGCAGTATTTT. The encoded protein is CASSLFGSSRTDTQYF.

The J gene is TRBJ2-2, the V gene TRBV18; D is undetermined. This CDR3 is 13 amino acids long. Looked up from germline, CDR1 is KGHSH and CDR2 is LQKENI. V shed 0 bases and J shed 4 bases, with 3 bases lying between them. The DNA of the CDR3 is TGTGCCAGCTCACCACCGGGCACCGGGGAGCTGTTTTTT. Amino acids: CASSPPGTGELFF.

The chain employs TRBV6-5 and TRBJ1-5; D perhaps matches TRBD1 (6 bases). There are 13 residues in the CDR3. CDR1 is MNHEY and CDR2 is SVGAGI in the germline V gene. V was trimmed by 6 bases and J by 2 bases, leaving 8 bases between them. This chain's CDR3 is CASSRQGNQPQHF. CDR3 DNA sequence: TGTGCCAGCAGCAGACAGGGCAATCAGCCCCAGCATTTT.

This clone showed up just a few times. The J gene is TRBJ1-6, the V gene TRBV2, with no clear D. Germline V gene data show CDR1 as SNHLY and CDR2 as FYNNEI. V was pared by 2 bases and J by 0 bases, with 5 bases between. CDR3 size: 15 residues. The CDR3 DNA reads as TGTGCCAGCAGTGAACAGGACTCCTATAATTCACCCCTCCACTTT. Protein: CASSEQDSYNSPLHF. Together with reference TRBV2 and TRBJ1-6, the CDR3 gives the full variable domain: EPEVTQTPSHQVTQMGQEVILRCVPISNHLYFYWYRQILGQKVEFLVSFYNNEISEKSEIFDDQFSVERPDGSNFTLKIRSTKLEDSAMYFCASSEQDSYNSPLHFGNGTRLTVT.

This chain connects TRBV6-5 to TRBJ2-5; D ambiguous. Germline V gene sequence: CDR1 MNHEY, CDR2 SVGAGI. The germline V and J ends were trimmed by 8 bases and 0 bases, with 13 bases remaining between them. The CDR3 is 14 residues long. The CDR3 loop reads CASASRVYQETQYF. The DNA of the CDR3 is TGTGCCAGCGCCAGCCGTGTATACCAAGAGACCCAGTACTTC.

The chain couples TRBV3-1 (or the pseudogene TRBV3-2) to TRBJ2-7; maybe TRBD1 (6 bases). The V end was cut by 2 bases, the J end by 4 bases, with 15 bases between. Germline V gene lookup returns CDR1 LGHDT and CDR2 YNNKEL (reference sequence). The CDR3 length is 15 residues. The CDR3 nucleotides read TGTGCCAGCAGCCAACTCGGGACAAAAACTTACGAGCAGTACTTC. Its translation is CASSQLGTKTYEQYF.

The chain links TRBV11-2 to TRBJ2-5; D is perhaps TRBD1 (5 bases). Germline-derived CDR1 and CDR2 are SGHAT and FQNNGV. V lost 2 bases and J lost 1, with 14 bases in between. The CDR3 consists of 16 residues. The CDR3 spells CASSLSWAGFQETQYF. The CDR3 bases are TGTGCCAGCAGCTTATCCTGGGCAGGGTTCCAAGAGACCCAGTACTTC.

The V gene is TRBV5-1, the J gene TRBJ2-7; the match to TRBD2 covers 8 bases. The V gene end was trimmed by 0 bases and the J gene end by 5 bases; junction bases not matched to a gene: 7. Germline-derived CDR1 and CDR2 are SGHRS and YFSETQ. The CDR3 contains 15 residues. The CDR3 protein is CASSLVLAGGNEQYF. In nucleotides, the CDR3 is TGCGCCAGCAGCTTGGTCCTAGCGGGTGGTAACGAGCAGTACTTC.

The rearrangement joins TRBV9 to TRBJ1-1; 7 bases match TRBD1. V lost 1 base to trimming and J lost 2 bases; unmatched junction nucleotides: 5. CDR1 and CDR2 (germline): SGDLS, YYNGEE. The CDR3 runs to 15 residues. CDR3: CASSVKRGQNTEAFF. The CDR3 nucleotides read TGTGCCAGCAGCGTAAAGAGGGGGCAAAACACTGAAGCTTTCTTT.

The genes are TRBV18 and TRBJ2-5, with a weak D call TRBD1 (5 bases). This CDR3 has 13 residues. Germline CDR1 KGHSH, CDR2 LQKENI. V was cut by 4 bases and J by 2 bases, with 8 bases left in between. The CDR3 bases are TGTGCCAGCTCACGGGCAGGGCAAGAGACCCAGTACTTC. It translates to CASSRAGQETQYF.

The chain is built from TRBV19 and TRBJ2-6; D is ambiguous. V was pared by 8 bases and J by 1 base, with 6 bases between. The CDR3 consists of 13 residues. Germline loops: CDR1 LNHDA, CDR2 SQIVND (reference sequence). The CDR3 reads CASGVSGANVLTF. The CDR3 DNA is TGTGCCAGTGGGGTATCTGGGGCCAACGTCCTGACTTTC. The full variable domain, its missing parts supplied by reference TRBV19 and TRBJ2-6, is DGGITQSPKYLFRKEGQNVTLSCEQNLNHDAMYWYRQDPGQGLRLIYYSQIVNDFQKGDIAEGYSVSREKKESFPLTVTSAQKNPTAFYLCASGVSGANVLTFGAGSRLTVL.

The CDR3 here is CASSPTLAYEQYF. The CDR3 nucleotides read TGTGCCAGCTCACCTACATTAGCCTACGAGCAGTACTTC. V gene TRBV18 combines with J gene TRBJ2-7; D uncertain. The germline V gene encodes CDR1 KGHSH and CDR2 LQKENI. The CDR3 runs to 13 residues. Trimming took 3 bases from V and 2 from J, leaving 8 bases between them.

The chain links TRBV5-1 to TRBJ2-3; possibly TRBD1 for D (6 bases). This CDR3 contains 14 residues. Trimming removed 2 bases at V and 1 base at J, with 8 bases between. The germline V gene has CDR1 SGHRS and CDR2 YFSETQ. CDR3: CASSFPGGTDTQYF. The CDR3 DNA is TGCGCCAGCAGCTTTCCAGGGGGCACAGATACGCAGTATTTT.

The V and J genes are TRBV7-2 and TRBJ2-3, with 9 bases aligning to TRBD2. Germline CDR1 and CDR2: SGHTA and FQGNSA. The V and J ends lost 3 bases and 7 bases, in that order; junction bases with no gene match: 8. The CDR3 sequence is 15 residues long. In nucleotides, the CDR3 is TGTGCCAGCAGCTTTCAGCGGGGGGAGCGAAATACGCAGTATTTT. Its translation: CASSFQRGERNTQYF.

The J gene is TRBJ2-6, the V gene TRBV4-1; D is undetermined. V lost 1 base and J 1 base, leaving 5 bases between the germline ends. The CDR3 is 15 residues long. Germline loops: CDR1 MGHRA, CDR2 YSYEKL. CDR3 sequence (DNA): TGCGCCAGCAGCCAAGTGAGTTCTGGGGCCAACGTCCTGACTTTC. Its translation is CASSQVSSGANVLTF.

DNA for the CDR3: TGTGCCAGCAGCCCACTAGCGGGGGGTGCCGAGCAGTACTTC. It codes for CASSPLAGGAEQYF. The chain links TRBV3-1 (or the pseudogene TRBV3-2) to TRBJ2-7, with 12 nucleotides matching TRBD2. CDR1 LGHDT and CDR2 YNNKEL come from the germline V gene (reference sequence). The CDR3 loop spans 14 amino acids. V was clipped by 4 bases and J by 6 bases; unmatched bases: 4.

This clone was seen a few times. The gene calls are TRBV4-1 and TRBJ1-3; a possible D gene is TRBD1 (5 bases). The ends were cut back, 4 bases at V and 0 bases at J, with 13 bases in the middle. CDR1 is MGHRA, CDR2 YSYEKL, per germline. The CDR3 length is 16 residues. CDR3: CASSRLPDSSGNTIYF. CDR3 nucleotides: TGCGCCAGCAGCCGACTTCCCGACAGCTCTGGAAACACCATATATTTT.

This chain uses TRBV25-1 with TRBJ1-2; D might be TRBD1 (5 bases). The CDR3 is 15 amino acids. Germline CDR1 and CDR2: MGHDK and SYGVNS. V shed 2 bases and J shed 4 bases, with 14 bases lying between them. Here the CDR3 DNA reads TGTGCCAGCAGTGAAGCGGGACCGCTTGGCTATGGCTACACCTTC. Its translation: CASSEAGPLGYGYTF.

This clone was seen only once. The chain couples TRBV28 to TRBJ1-5; 7 bases match TRBD1. The trim removed 4 bases at V and 6 bases at J, leaving 9 bases unmatched. The germline gives CDR1 MDHEN, CDR2 SYDVKM. This CDR3 comprises 15 residues. The CDR3 DNA reads TGTGCCAGCAGTTATCGGCAGGGGGGAGGTCAGCCCCAGCATTTT. This gives the protein CASSYRQGGGQPQHF. Variable domain in full (rest from reference TRBV28 and TRBJ1-5): DVKVTQSSRYLVKRTGEKVFLECVQDMDHENMFWYRQDPGLGLRLIYFSYDVKMKEKGDIPEGYSVSREKKERFSLILESASTNQTSMYLCASSYRQGGGQPQHFGDGTRLSIL.

V and J are TRBV28 and TRBJ2-1; D is perhaps TRBD2 (6 bases). CDR1 MDHEN and CDR2 SYDVKM come from the germline V gene. The CDR3 spans 16 residues. V was trimmed by 3 bases and J by 7 bases, leaving 19 bases between them. CDR3 nucleotides: TGTGCCAGCAGTTTCCGGCCCGGGGGTGCCCAGAATGAGCAGTTCTTC. It encodes CASSFRPGGAQNEQFF.

The chain uses TRBV5-1 and TRBJ2-7; 7 bases align to TRBD1. The CDR3 loop spans 14 amino acids. The germline gives CDR1 SGHRS, CDR2 YFSETQ. J gave up 1 base and V 4 bases, and 5 bases lay outside the gene matches. CDR3 amino acids: CASSSLGQSYEQYF. In nucleotides, the CDR3 is TGCGCCAGCAGCAGTTTGGGACAGTCCTACGAGCAGTACTTC.

The chain combines TRBV5-1 with TRBJ1-2; 7 positions agree with TRBD1. Unmatched junction bases numbered 4, after V lost 5 bases and J lost 6 bases. Looked up from germline, CDR1 is SGHRS and CDR2 is YFSETQ. The CDR3 totals 12 residues. CDR3 nucleotides: TGCGCCAGCAGTCCTACAGGGGATGGCTACACCTTC. Translating gives CASSPTGDGYTF. The full variable domain, in which reference TRBV5-1 and TRBJ1-2 provide the parts outside the CDR3, is KAGVTQTPRYLIKTRGQQVTLSCSPISGHRSVSWYQQTPGQGLQFLFEYFSETQRNKGNFPGRFSGRQFSNSRSEMNVSTLELGDSALYLCASSPTGDGYTFGSGTRLTVV.

This clone was detected only once. This chain uses TRBV16 with TRBJ1-4; 8 bases map to TRBD1. CDR1 is KGHSY and CDR2 is FQNENV in the germline V gene. V lost 4 bases, J lost 7 bases, and 8 bases stayed unmatched. This CDR3 contains 15 residues. In DNA form, the CDR3 reads TGTGCCAGCAGCCGTCGGACAGGGCCGGTTGAAAAACTGTTTTTT. Amino acid sequence: CASSRRTGPVEKLFF.

The rearrangement links TRBV10-3 to TRBJ2-5; 10 bases map to TRBD1. The CDR3 runs 14 residues. V dropped 6 bases and J dropped 3; count of bases not matched to a gene: 4. Germline CDR1 ENHRY, CDR2 SYGVKD. The CDR3 DNA sequence: TGTGCCATCAGGGGGGACAGGGGAAAAGAGACCCAGTACTTC. Protein sequence: CAIRGDRGKETQYF.